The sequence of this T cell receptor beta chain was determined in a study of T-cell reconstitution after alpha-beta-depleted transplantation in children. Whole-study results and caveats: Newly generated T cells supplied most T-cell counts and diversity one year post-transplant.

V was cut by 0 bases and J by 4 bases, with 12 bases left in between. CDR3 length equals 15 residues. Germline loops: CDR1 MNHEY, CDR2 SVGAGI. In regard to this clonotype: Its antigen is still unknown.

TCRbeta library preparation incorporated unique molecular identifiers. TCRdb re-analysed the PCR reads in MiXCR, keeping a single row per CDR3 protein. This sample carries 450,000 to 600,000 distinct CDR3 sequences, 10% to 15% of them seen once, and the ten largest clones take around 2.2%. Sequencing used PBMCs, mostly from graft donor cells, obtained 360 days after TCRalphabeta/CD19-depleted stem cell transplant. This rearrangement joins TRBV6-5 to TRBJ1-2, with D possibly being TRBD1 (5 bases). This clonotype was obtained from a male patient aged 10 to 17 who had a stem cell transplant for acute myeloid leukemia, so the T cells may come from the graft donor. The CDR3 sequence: CASSYSVAGSYGYTF. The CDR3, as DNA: TGTGCCAGCAGTTACTCAGTGGCAGGGAGCTATGGCTACACCTTC.